This TCR beta chain was observed in a study of T cell responses to AZD1222 COVID-19 vaccine. Overall study findings and caveats: Spike-wide coverage was observed for vaccine-associated CD4 TCRs, with dominant responses at 160-218 and 743-854. Clonal diversity was possibly underestimated, and white British individuals and females predominated among donors. Close to half of all spike-specific TCRs reportedly target regions of the variants that are unmutated.

Worth noting for this clone: Its antigen is currently unknown.

Sequenced by immunoSEQ multiplex PCR; TCRdb stores in-frame clones only, minus some. The repertoire holds some 97,000 clones, with approximately 87% as singletons. The germline CDR1 and CDR2 sequences are LGHNA and YNFKEQ. The CDR3 consists of 16 residues. Trimming cost V 1 base and J 5 bases; bases outside gene matches: 7. This sequence joins TRBV4-2 and TRBJ2-5; 10 bases are shared with TRBD1. The TCR originated in an adult in good health. Material: peripheral blood, obtained on day 0 of AZD1222 vaccination. CDR3 DNA: TGTGCCAGCAGCCAAGGAGGGACAGGGGCGTGGGAGACCCAGTACTTC. Its translation is CASSQGGTGAWETQYF.